Shown below are 6 T cell receptor beta chains from a single sample sequenced in a study of T-cell reconstitution after alpha-beta-depleted transplantation in children. The library targeted TCRbeta and was prepared with unique molecular identifiers. One entry per CDR3 protein, called by TCRdb with MiXCR from the PCR reads. Seen here are about 900,000 distinct CDR3 sequences, roughly 31% observed once, and the top ten hold 25% to 35%. The sample in question was PBMCs, mostly from graft donor cells, obtained 360 days after TCRalphabeta/CD19-depleted stem cell transplant. The receptors stem from a boy under two years old who had a stem cell transplant for SCID, so the T cells may come from the graft donor.

The V gene is TRBV7-3, the J gene TRBJ2-1, with TRBD1 as a possible D gene (5 bases). This CDR3 contains 15 residues. V lost 2 bases to trimming and J lost 7 bases, with 15 bases between them. The germline CDR1 and CDR2 sequences are SGHTA and FQGTGA. CDR3 sequence: CASSLAGLARNEQFF. CDR3 coding DNA: TGTGCCAGCAGCTTAGCAGGGTTAGCCAGGAATGAGCAGTTCTTC.

Only a few counts were recorded for this clonotype. V and J are TRBV12-3 or TRBV12-4 and TRBJ2-1; weak D call: TRBD1 (5 bases). Between the trimmed V and J ends, which lost 3 bases and 0 bases, there was a span of 18 bases. The length of the CDR3 is 18 residues. The CDR3 here is CASSLDTGFPFSYNEQFF. CDR3 bases: TGTGCCAGCAGTTTGGACACAGGTTTTCCATTCTCCTACAATGAGCAGTTCTTC.

The chain joins TRBV5-5 to TRBJ2-2, with TRBD1 identical over 11 bases. This CDR3 region has 13 residues. Germline lookup yields CDR1 SGHKS and CDR2 YYEKEE (reference sequence). V lost 7 bases to trimming and J lost 6 bases; unmatched junction nucleotides: 2. The CDR3 bases are TGTGCCAGCGGGGGACAGGGGGCCGGGGAGCTGTTTTTT. This sequence encodes CASGGQGAGELFF.

V and J are TRBV7-9 and TRBJ1-1, with unresolved D. The germline V gene has CDR1 SEHNR and CDR2 FQNEAQ (reference sequence). The length of the CDR3 is 13 residues. V was cut by 10 bases and J by 2 bases, with 14 bases left in between. The CDR3 DNA is TGTGCCACCGACCTACGGGGTAACACTGAAGCTTTCTTT. It yields the protein CATDLRGNTEAFF.

This chain connects TRBV2 to TRBJ2-5, with 9 positions matching TRBD2. Germline CDR1 reads SNHLY; CDR2 reads FYNNEI. The CDR3 extends over 13 amino acids. V was clipped by 8 bases and J by 5 bases; unmatched bases: 6. The CDR3 protein is CASGGGARETQYF. CDR3 in DNA: TGTGCCAGCGGCGGGGGGGCTCGGGAGACCCAGTACTTC.

The rearrangement joins TRBV20-1 to TRBJ2-4; 7 bases agree with TRBD1. With V trimmed by 4 bases and J by 4 bases, 4 bases remained unmatched. This CDR3 spans 13 amino acids. CDR1 DFQATT and CDR2 SNEGSKA come from the germline V gene (reference sequence). The CDR3 sequence is CSANPQGKNIQYF. CDR3 coding DNA: TGCAGTGCTAACCCACAGGGGAAAAACATTCAGTACTTC.